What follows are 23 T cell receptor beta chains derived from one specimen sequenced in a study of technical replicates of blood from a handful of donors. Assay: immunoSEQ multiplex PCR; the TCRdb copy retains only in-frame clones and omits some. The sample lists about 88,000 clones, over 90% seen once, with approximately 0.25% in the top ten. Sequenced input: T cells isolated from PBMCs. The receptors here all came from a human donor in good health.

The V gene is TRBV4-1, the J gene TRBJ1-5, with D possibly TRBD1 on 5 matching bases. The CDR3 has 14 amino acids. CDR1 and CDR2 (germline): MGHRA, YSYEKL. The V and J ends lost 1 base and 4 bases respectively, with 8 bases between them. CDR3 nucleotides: TGCGCCAGCAGCCAAGGGGGGGAAAATCAGCCCCAGCATTTT. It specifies CASSQGGENQPQHF.

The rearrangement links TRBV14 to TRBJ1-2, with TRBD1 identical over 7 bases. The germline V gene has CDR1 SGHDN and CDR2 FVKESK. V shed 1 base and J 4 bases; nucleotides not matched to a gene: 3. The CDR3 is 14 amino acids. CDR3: CASSQAGTAYGYTF. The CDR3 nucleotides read TGTGCCAGCAGCCAAGCCGGGACAGCCTATGGCTACACCTTC.

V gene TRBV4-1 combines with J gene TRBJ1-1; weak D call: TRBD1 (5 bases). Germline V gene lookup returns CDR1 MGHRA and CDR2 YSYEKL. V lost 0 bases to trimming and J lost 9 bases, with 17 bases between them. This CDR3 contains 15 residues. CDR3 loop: CASSQDSRPQGKAFF. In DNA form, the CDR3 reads TGCGCCAGCAGCCAAGATAGTCGCCCTCAGGGAAAAGCTTTCTTT.

CDR3 in amino acids: CASSLSQITPYGYTF. The CDR3 DNA sequence: TGTGCCAGCAGTTTATCTCAGATAACGCCTTATGGCTACACCTTC. This chain links TRBV27 with TRBJ1-2; the D is unclear. Between the trimmed V and J ends, which lost 0 bases and 5 bases, there was a span of 13 bases. The germline V gene encodes CDR1 MNHEY and CDR2 SMNVEV (reference sequence). This CDR3 has 15 residues.

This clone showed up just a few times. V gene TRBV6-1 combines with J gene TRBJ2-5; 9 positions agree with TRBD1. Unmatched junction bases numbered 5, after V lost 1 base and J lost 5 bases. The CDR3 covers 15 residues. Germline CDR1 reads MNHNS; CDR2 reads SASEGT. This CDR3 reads CASSEEQGAWETQYF. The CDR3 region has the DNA TGTGCCAGCAGTGAAGAACAGGGGGCTTGGGAGACCCAGTACTTC.

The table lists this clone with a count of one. For the CDR3, the DNA is TGCGCCAGCAGCCCGGTGGGCAGGGATGAGCAAGATACGCAGTATTTT. Translating it yields CASSPVGRDEQDTQYF. The chain links TRBV5-1 to TRBJ2-3, with a tentative D call TRBD1 (5 bases). The CDR3 runs 16 residues. Germline assignment: CDR1 SGHRS and CDR2 YFSETQ. V was pared by 4 bases and J by 5 bases, with 20 bases between.

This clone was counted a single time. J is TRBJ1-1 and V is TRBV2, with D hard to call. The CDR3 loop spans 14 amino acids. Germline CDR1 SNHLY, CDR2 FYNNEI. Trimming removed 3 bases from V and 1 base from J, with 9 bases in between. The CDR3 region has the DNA TGTGCCAGCAGTGATCCAGGATCGAACACTGAAGCTTTCTTT. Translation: CASSDPGSNTEAFF.

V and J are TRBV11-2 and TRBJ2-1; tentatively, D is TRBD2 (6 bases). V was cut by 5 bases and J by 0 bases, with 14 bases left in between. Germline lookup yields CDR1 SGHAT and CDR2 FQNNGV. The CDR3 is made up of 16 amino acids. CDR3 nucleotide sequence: TGTGCCAGCAGCGTACTACGGGGGAGCTCCTACAATGAGCAGTTCTTC. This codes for CASSVLRGSSYNEQFF. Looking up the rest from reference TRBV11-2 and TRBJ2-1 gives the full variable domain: EAGVAQSPRYKIIEKRQSVAFWCNPISGHATLYWYQQILGQGPKLLIQFQNNGVVDDSQLPKDRFSAERLKGVDSTLKIQPAKLEDSAVYLCASSVLRGSSYNEQFFGPGTRLTVL.

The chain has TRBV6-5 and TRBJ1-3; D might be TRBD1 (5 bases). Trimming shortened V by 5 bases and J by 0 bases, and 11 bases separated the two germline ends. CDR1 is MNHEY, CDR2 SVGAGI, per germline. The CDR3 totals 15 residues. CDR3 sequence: CASSPGLTSGNTIYF. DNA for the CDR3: TGTGCCAGCAGTCCGGGACTGACCTCTGGAAACACCATATATTTT.

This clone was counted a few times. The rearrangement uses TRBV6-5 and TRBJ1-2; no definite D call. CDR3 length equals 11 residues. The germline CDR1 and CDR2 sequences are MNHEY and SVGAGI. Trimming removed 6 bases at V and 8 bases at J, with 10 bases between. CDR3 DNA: TGTGCCAGCAGCCAGAGCGGAGGCTACACCTTC. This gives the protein CASSQSGGYTF.

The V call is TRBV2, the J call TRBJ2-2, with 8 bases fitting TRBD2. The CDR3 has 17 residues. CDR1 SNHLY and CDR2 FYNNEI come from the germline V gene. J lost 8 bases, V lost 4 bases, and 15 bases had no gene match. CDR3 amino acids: CASSGRSGGPSSGELFF. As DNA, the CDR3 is TGTGCCAGCAGTGGTCGGTCGGGAGGGCCCTCAAGTGGGGAGCTGTTTTTT.

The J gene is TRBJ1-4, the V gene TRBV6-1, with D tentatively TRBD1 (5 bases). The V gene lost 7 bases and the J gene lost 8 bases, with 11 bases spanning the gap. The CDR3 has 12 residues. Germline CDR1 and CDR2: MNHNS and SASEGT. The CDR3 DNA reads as TGTGCCAGCAAGCAGGGTGGCGAAAAACTGTTTTTT. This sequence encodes CASKQGGEKLFF.

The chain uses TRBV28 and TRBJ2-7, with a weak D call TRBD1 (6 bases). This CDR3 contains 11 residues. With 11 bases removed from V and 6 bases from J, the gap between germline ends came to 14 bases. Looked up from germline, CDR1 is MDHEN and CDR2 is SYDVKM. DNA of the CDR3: TGTGCCCTTGGGGGCCAGCCCGAGCAGTACTTC. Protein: CALGGQPEQYF.

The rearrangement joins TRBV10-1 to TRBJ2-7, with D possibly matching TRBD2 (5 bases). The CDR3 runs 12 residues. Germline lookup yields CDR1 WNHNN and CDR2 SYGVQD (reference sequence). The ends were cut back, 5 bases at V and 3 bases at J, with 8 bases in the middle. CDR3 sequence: CASSTGDYEQYF. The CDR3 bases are TGCGCCAGCAGTACCGGGGACTACGAGCAGTACTTC.

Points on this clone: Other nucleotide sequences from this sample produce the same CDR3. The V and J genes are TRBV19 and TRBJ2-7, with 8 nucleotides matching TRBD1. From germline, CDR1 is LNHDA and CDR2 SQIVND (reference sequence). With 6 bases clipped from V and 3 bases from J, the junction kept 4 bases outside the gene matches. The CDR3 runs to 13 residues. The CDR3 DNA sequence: TGTGCCAGTAGCCGTGACAGGGGCTACGAGCAGTACTTC. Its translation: CASSRDRGYEQYF.

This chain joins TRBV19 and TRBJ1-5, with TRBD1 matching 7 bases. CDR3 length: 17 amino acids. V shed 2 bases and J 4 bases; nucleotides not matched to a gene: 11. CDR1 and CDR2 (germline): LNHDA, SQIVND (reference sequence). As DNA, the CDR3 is TGTGCCAGTAGTATAACGGTCGGCGGCAGGGGGAATCAGCCCCAGCATTTT. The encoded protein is CASSITVGGRGNQPQHF.

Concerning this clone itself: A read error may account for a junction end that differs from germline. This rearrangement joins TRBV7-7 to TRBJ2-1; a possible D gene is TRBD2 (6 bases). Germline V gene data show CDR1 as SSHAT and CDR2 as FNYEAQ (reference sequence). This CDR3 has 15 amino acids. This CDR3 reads CASSLTTGEYNEQFF. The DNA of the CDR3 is TGTGCTAGCAGCTTGACGACGGGGGAATACAATGAGCAGTTCTTC.

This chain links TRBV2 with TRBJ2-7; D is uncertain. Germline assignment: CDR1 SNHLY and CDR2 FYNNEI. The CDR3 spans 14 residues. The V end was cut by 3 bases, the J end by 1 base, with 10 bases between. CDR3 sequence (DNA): TGTGCCAGCAGTGACTGGCGGCCATCCTACGAGCAGTACTTC. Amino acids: CASSDWRPSYEQYF.

CDR3 sequence reads: CASAIGGTEAFF. In DNA, the CDR3 is TGTGCTAGTGCAATCGGTGGCACTGAAGCTTTCTTT. This sequence joins TRBV12-5 and TRBJ1-1; D is undetermined. This CDR3 is 12 amino acids long. Germline loops: CDR1 LGHNT, CDR2 FRNRAP. Trimming pared 7 bases from V and 4 bases from J, leaving 10 bases between. Based on the CDR3 plus reference TRBV12-5 and TRBJ1-1, the full variable domain is DARVTQTPRHKVTEMGQEVTMRCQPILGHNTVFWYRQTMMQGLELLAYFRNRAPLDDSGMPKDRFSAEMPDATLATLKIQPSEPRDSAVYFCASAIGGTEAFFGQGTRLTVV.

The CDR3: CASSQPIRGSKQPQHF. Here the CDR3 DNA reads TGCGCCAGCAGCCAACCAATCAGGGGGAGTAAGCAGCCCCAGCATTTT. The chain recombines TRBV4-1 with TRBJ1-5; the match to TRBD1 covers 7 bases. The CDR3 is 16 residues long. V shed 2 bases, J shed 7 bases, and the junction held 11 bases outside the gene matches. Germline V gene lookup returns CDR1 MGHRA and CDR2 YSYEKL.

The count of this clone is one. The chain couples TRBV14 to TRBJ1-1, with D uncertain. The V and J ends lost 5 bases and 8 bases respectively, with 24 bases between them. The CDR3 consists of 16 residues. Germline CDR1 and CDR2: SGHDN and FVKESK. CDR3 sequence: CASSDHLGRRNHEAFF. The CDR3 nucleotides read TGTGCCAGCAGCGACCATTTAGGCAGGCGTAACCACGAAGCTTTCTTT.

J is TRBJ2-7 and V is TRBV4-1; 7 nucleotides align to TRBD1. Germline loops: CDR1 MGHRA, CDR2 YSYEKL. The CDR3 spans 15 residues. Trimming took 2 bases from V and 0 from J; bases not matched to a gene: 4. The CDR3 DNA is TGCGCCAGCAGCCAACAACAGGGGAGCTCCTACGAGCAGTACTTC. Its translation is CASSQQQGSSYEQYF.

The CDR3 sequence: CASGEPVGQGRRSSYNEQFF. DNA for the CDR3: TGTGCCAGCGGTGAACCTGTCGGGCAGGGGCGAAGGAGCTCCTACAATGAGCAGTTCTTC. This chain links TRBV7-3 with TRBJ2-1; weak D call: TRBD1 (6 bases). Germline V gives CDR1 SGHTA, CDR2 FQGTGA. Trimming left V 8 bases short and J 0 bases short, with 29 bases between. This CDR3 is built from 20 residues. The full variable domain, its missing parts supplied by reference TRBV7-3 and TRBJ2-1, is GAGVSQTPSNKVTEKGKYVELRCDPISGHTALYWYRQSLGQGPEFLIYFQGTGAADDSGLPNDRFFAVRPEGSVSTLKIQRTERGDSAVYLCASGEPVGQGRRSSYNEQFFGPGTRLTVL.